This entry lists 9 T cell receptor beta chains sequenced from one sample in a study of blood T cell repertoires in COVID-19. TCRdb's copy holds only in-frame clones and misses some; the assay was immunoSEQ multiplex PCR. This sample has roughly 120,000 clones; 86% occur once, and the top ten carry around 5%. Material for sequencing was peripheral blood. The receptors derive from a human donor in a cohort sampled during active COVID-19.

The J gene is TRBJ2-3, the V gene TRBV19; maybe TRBD1 (6 bases). The CDR3 consists of 15 residues. Trimming cost V 6 bases and J 4 bases, with 17 bases left between them. Germline V gene sequence: CDR1 LNHDA, CDR2 SQIVND (reference sequence). The DNA for the CDR3 is TGTGCCAGTAGCCCCTCATTACAGGGCCCAGATACGCAGTATTTT. Its protein is CASSPSLQGPDTQYF.

The rearrangement uses TRBV7-9 and TRBJ2-3, with 7 positions matching TRBD1. V shed 6 bases, J shed 5 bases, and the junction held 2 bases outside the gene matches. Germline lookup yields CDR1 SEHNR and CDR2 FQNEAQ (reference sequence). The CDR3 is 12 amino acids. The chain's CDR3 is CASRQGIDTQYF. CDR3 DNA: TGTGCCAGCAGACAGGGGATAGATACGCAGTATTTT.

The chain couples TRBV19 to TRBJ1-4; 10 positions agree with TRBD1. Trimming took 3 bases from V and 10 from J; bases not matched to a gene: 5. The CDR3 consists of 14 residues. Per germline, CDR1 LNHDA and CDR2 SQIVND (reference sequence). The CDR3 region is CASSIRDRGRKLFF. The CDR3 nucleotides read TGTGCCAGTAGTATTCGAGACAGGGGGCGAAAACTGTTTTTT. The variable domain in full, completed from reference TRBV19 and TRBJ1-4, reads DGGITQSPKYLFRKEGQNVTLSCEQNLNHDAMYWYRQDPGQGLRLIYYSQIVNDFQKGDIAEGYSVSREKKESFPLTVTSAQKNPTAFYLCASSIRDRGRKLFFGSGTQLSVL.

In its sample, this clone was seen a few times. The genes are TRBV11-2 and TRBJ2-1, with D possibly being TRBD1 (5 bases). The CDR3 sequence is 13 residues long. Per the germline V gene, CDR1 is SGHAT and CDR2 is FQNNGV. Trimming left V 5 bases short and J 9 bases short, with 14 bases between. CDR3 loop: CASSGQGVGEQFF. CDR3 nucleotide sequence: TGTGCCAGCAGCGGTCAGGGCGTAGGTGAGCAGTTCTTC.

The chain employs TRBV24-1 and TRBJ2-1; 9 nucleotides agree with TRBD2. Germline CDR1 and CDR2: KGHDR and SFDVKD. Unmatched junction bases numbered 3, after V lost 4 bases and J lost 0 bases. There are 16 residues in the CDR3. The chain's CDR3 is CATSDPSGNSYNEQFF. As DNA, the CDR3 is TGTGCCACCAGTGACCCTAGCGGGAACTCCTACAATGAGCAGTTCTTC.

This clone was seen a handful of times. This chain connects TRBV7-9 to TRBJ1-6; possibly TRBD1 for D (6 bases). Germline CDR1 reads SEHNR; CDR2 reads FQNEAQ (reference sequence). The CDR3 spans 14 residues. Trimming took 3 bases from V and 10 from J, leaving 13 bases between them. CDR3 nucleotides: TGTGCCAGCAGCTTCACAGGGCTCGAATCACCCCTCCACTTT. This gives the protein CASSFTGLESPLHF.

The J gene is TRBJ2-5, the V gene TRBV6-4; D is perhaps TRBD2 (5 bases). Trimming removed 3 bases from V and 5 bases from J, with 10 bases in between. Germline CDR1 MRHNA, CDR2 SNTAGT. The CDR3 runs to 13 residues. CDR3: CASSESERETQYF. The CDR3 DNA follows: TGTGCCAGCAGTGAAAGCGAGCGGGAGACCCAGTACTTC.

The CDR3 coding sequence is TGTGCCAGCAGTGACTCGGCGGCCAGCTATGGCTACACCTTC. Protein product: CASSDSAASYGYTF. The J gene is TRBJ1-2, the V gene TRBV6-4; D gene uncertain. This CDR3 is built from 14 residues. The V gene lost 0 bases and the J gene lost 4 bases, with 9 bases spanning the gap. Germline V lookup: CDR1 MRHNA, CDR2 SNTAGT.

This clone was seen many times. This chain joins TRBV9 and TRBJ1-6; 7 nucleotides line up with TRBD1. Losses at the gene ends were 6 bases for V and 3 bases for J; bases not matched to a gene: 12. The germline gives CDR1 SGDLS, CDR2 YYNGEE. The CDR3 totals 17 residues. The CDR3 loop is CASNEGHGTVYNSPLHF. The DNA of the CDR3 is TGTGCCAGCAACGAGGGGCACGGGACAGTCTATAATTCACCCCTCCACTTT.